This T cell receptor beta chain was profiled in a study of T cell repertoires in cytomegalovirus infection. Study summary: It was recently identified HLA-C-restricted and well-studied HLA-B-restricted CMV epitopes that the study used. A matching HLA type, together with CMV infection, was signaled by public TCR beta signatures. Study-level results: Clonotypes of TCR beta that were HLA-C-restricted and CMV-specific dominated the ex vivo response. Cumulative public TCR beta family frequency identified CMV carriers with the relevant HLA.

Regarding this clonotype: The antigen remains undetermined.

Trimming shortened V by 2 bases and J by 8 bases, and 7 bases separated the two germline ends. CDR1 SGHVS and CDR2 FNYEAQ come from the germline V gene. The CDR3 is made up of 12 amino acids. TCRdb re-called the reads with MiXCR, one entry per CDR3 protein. The table lists hundreds of thousands of distinct CDR3 sequences, 30% to 35% of them singletons. The material sequenced was cultured CD8+ T cells from PBMCs, taken from culture after CMV antigen stimulation. The V and J genes are TRBV7-6 and TRBJ2-1; D uncertain. This clonotype originated in a human donor in good health (CMV status not recorded). Some clones in this sample may be carry-over from other donors' samples. The CDR3 sequence is CASSLKSYEQFF. Written as DNA, the CDR3 is TGTGCCAGCAGCTTAAAAAGCTATGAGCAGTTCTTC.